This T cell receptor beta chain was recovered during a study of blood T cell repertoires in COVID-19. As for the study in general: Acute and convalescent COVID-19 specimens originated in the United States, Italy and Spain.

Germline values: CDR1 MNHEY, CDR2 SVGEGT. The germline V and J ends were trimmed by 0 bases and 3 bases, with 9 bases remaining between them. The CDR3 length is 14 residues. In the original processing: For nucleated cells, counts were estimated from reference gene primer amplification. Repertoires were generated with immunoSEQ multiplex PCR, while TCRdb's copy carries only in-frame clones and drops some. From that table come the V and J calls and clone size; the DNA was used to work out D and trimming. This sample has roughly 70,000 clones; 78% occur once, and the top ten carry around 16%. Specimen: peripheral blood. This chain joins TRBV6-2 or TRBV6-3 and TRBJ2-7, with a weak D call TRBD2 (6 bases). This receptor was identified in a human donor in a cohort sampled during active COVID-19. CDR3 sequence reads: CASSYSGTGYEQYF. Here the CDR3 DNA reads TGTGCCAGCAGTTACTCTGGGACTGGCTACGAGCAGTACTTC.